This T cell receptor beta chain was obtained from a study of T cells of healthy individuals. TCRdb re-analysed the 5' RACE reads in MiXCR, keeping a single row per CDR3 protein. The repertoire holds tens of thousands of distinct CDR3 sequences, with roughly 16% as singletons. This clonotype was observed at least ten times. Germline V gene sequence: CDR1 SGHRS, CDR2 YFSETQ. With 0 bases removed from V and 1 base from J, the gap between germline ends came to 10 bases. The CDR3 totals 15 residues. The chain joins TRBV5-1 to TRBJ2-5; D possibly corresponds to TRBD2 (5 bases). The TCR comes from a human donor in good health. CDR3 region: CASSLAVTTQETQYF. CDR3 bases: TGCGCCAGCAGCTTGGCCGTGACTACCCAAGAGACCCAGTACTTC.